Sequencing of this TCR beta chain was carried out in a study of shared clonotypes between healthy human individuals. Ten immunoSEQ deep assay plates were used by the authors to sequence unsorted PBMC DNA. This table comes from immunoSEQ multiplex PCR, and its TCRdb copy is limited to in-frame clones, with some not included. The profile shows fewer than 600,000 clones, 70% to 80% of them singletons. The count of this clone is one. What it binds is unknown. Study observations and caveats: The represented genetic and exposure-history diversity was limited by the small number of donors.

The receptor was derived from a woman in her thirties or forties in good health. Some clones in this sample may be carry-over from other donors' samples. The sequenced sample consisted of PBMCs.

The CDR3 here is CASMGGNYEQYF. The DNA for the CDR3 is TGTGCCAGCATGGGGGGGAATTACGAGCAGTACTTC. This rearrangement joins TRBV2 to TRBJ2-5, with 7 positions matching TRBD2. Matching the DNA end better, TRBJ2-7 makes the J call doubtful. Germline V CDR1 and CDR2: SNHLY, FYNNEI. This CDR3 contains 12 residues.